The 10 T cell receptor beta chains below come from one sample, sequenced in a study of blood T cell repertoires in COVID-19. Clones were read by immunoSEQ multiplex PCR, and TCRdb kept only the in-frame ones, dropping some. The sample carries roughly 180,000 clones, 65% to 85% recorded once. Source material: PBMCs or T cells enriched from blood (not recorded which). The receptors here all came from a woman aged 40 to 50 with acute COVID-19.

The chain is built from TRBV19 and TRBJ1-2; 9 bases map to TRBD1. This CDR3 is 16 amino acids long. V shed 3 bases and J 4 bases; nucleotides not matched to a gene: 9. The germline gives CDR1 LNHDA, CDR2 SQIVND (reference sequence). CDR3 protein: CASSISGTGSAYGYTF. The CDR3 DNA follows: TGTGCCAGTAGTATCTCCGGGACAGGGAGCGCCTATGGCTACACCTTC.

V is TRBV24-1 and J is TRBJ2-3, with TRBD2 matching 8 bases. CDR1 and CDR2 (germline): KGHDR, SFDVKD. V dropped 1 base and J dropped 1; count of bases not matched to a gene: 3. The CDR3 is 16 amino acids. The CDR3 bases are TGTGCCACCAGTGATTTTCCGGGACTAGGCACAGATACGCAGTATTTT. It specifies CATSDFPGLGTDTQYF.

CDR3 residues: CASSSRVAGHTGELFF. CDR3 nucleotides: TGTGCCAGCAGCTCCCGGGTAGCGGGACACACCGGGGAGCTGTTTTTT. This rearrangement joins TRBV5-6 to TRBJ2-2, with 8 positions matching TRBD2. Germline V CDR1 and CDR2: SGHDT, YYEEEE. The CDR3 is 16 residues long. V lost 3 bases and J lost 3; bases outside the gene matches: 7.

This chain connects TRBV7-3 to TRBJ2-2; D is unresolved. Germline CDR1 and CDR2: SGHTA and FQGTGA. The CDR3 is 13 residues long. V was clipped by 1 base and J by 17 bases, with 17 bases between them. The CDR3 DNA reads as TGTGCCAGCAGCTTAAGTTCCGGAGAGCAGATCTTTTTT. Its translation is CASSLSSGEQIFF. The variable domain in full, completed from reference TRBV7-3 and TRBJ2-2, reads GAGVSQTPSNKVTEKGKYVELRCDPISGHTALYWYRQSLGQGPEFLIYFQGTGAADDSGLPNDRFFAVRPEGSVSTLKIQRTERGDSAVYLCASSLSSGEQIFFGEGSRLTVL.

The V call is TRBV5-1, the J call TRBJ1-1; D may be TRBD1 (5 bases). The CDR3 loop spans 15 amino acids. From germline, CDR1 is SGHRS and CDR2 YFSETQ. V lost 3 bases and J lost 1, with 13 bases in between. The chain's CDR3 is CASSSYADRNTEAFF. The CDR3 DNA is TGCGCCAGCAGCTCCTACGCCGACAGGAACACTGAAGCTTTCTTT.

This chain links TRBV28 with TRBJ2-7; 10 bases match TRBD2. This CDR3 is 15 amino acids long. The ends lost 4 bases at V and 2 bases at J; junction bases unmatched: 5. Germline CDR1 reads MDHEN; CDR2 reads SYDVKM. The CDR3 sequence is CASSSSSGSAYEQYF. CDR3 DNA sequence: TGTGCCAGCAGTTCATCTAGCGGGAGTGCCTACGAGCAGTACTTC.

The J gene is TRBJ2-5, the V gene TRBV30; 10 bases align to TRBD2. Trimming took 8 bases from V and 5 from J; bases not matched to a gene: 8. Germline-derived CDR1 and CDR2 are GTSNPN and SVGIG (reference sequence). This CDR3 region has 13 residues. The CDR3 reads CAGWTSGWETQYF. The CDR3 DNA is TGTGCCGGGTGGACTAGCGGCTGGGAGACCCAGTACTTC.

This rearrangement joins TRBV6-5 to TRBJ2-3, with D maybe TRBD1 (5 bases). The length of the CDR3 is 13 residues. Trimming took 5 bases from V and 4 from J, leaving 10 bases between them. CDR1 is MNHEY, CDR2 SVGAGI, per germline. DNA for the CDR3: TGTGCCAGCAGTCTTGACAGACCAGATACGCAGTATTTT. Amino acids: CASSLDRPDTQYF.

This clone was found once. This chain uses TRBV3-1 (or the pseudogene TRBV3-2) with TRBJ1-1; no clear D. The V gene's germline CDR1 is LGHDT and CDR2 YNNKEL (reference sequence). CDR3 length: 15 amino acids. V lost 1 base to trimming and J lost 1 base, with 10 bases between them. The CDR3 spells CASSQVGAGNTEAFF. For the CDR3, the DNA is TGTGCCAGCAGCCAAGTGGGAGCAGGGAACACTGAAGCTTTCTTT.

V gene TRBV6-6 combines with J gene TRBJ1-2; D remains ambiguous. This CDR3 contains 13 residues. Deletions cut 6 bases from V and 4 bases from J, with 12 bases between. Germline CDR1 MNHNY, CDR2 SVGAGI (reference sequence). The CDR3 DNA follows: TGTGCCAGCAGCCCAGGAGGGCTCTATGGCTACACCTTC. The encoded protein is CASSPGGLYGYTF.